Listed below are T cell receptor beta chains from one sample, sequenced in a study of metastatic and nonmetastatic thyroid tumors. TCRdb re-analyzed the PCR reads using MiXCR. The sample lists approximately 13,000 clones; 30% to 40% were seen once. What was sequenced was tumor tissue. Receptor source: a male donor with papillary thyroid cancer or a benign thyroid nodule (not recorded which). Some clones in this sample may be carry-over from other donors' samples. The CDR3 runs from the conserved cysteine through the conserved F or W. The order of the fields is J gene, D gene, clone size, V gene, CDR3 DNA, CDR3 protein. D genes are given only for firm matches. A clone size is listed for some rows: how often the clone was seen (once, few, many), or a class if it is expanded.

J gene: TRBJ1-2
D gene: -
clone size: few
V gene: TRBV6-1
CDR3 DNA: TGTGCCAGCAGTGAAACCCCCCGCAGGAACCACTATGGCTACACCTTC
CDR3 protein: CASSETPRRNHYGYTF

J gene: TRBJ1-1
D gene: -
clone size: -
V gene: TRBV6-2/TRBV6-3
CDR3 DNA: TGTGCCAGCAGTTACTCAAAGCGAGGGAGGAATGAAGCTTTCTTT
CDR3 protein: CASSYSKRGRNEAFF

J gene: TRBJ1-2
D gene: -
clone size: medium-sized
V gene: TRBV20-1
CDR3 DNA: TGCAGTGCTAGAGAGAGAGGGGCGCGATATGGCTACACCTTC
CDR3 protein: CSARERGARYGYTF

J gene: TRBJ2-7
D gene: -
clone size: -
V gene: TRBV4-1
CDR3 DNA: TGCGCCAGCAGCCAAGATGGGGTTGAGCAGTACTTC
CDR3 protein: CASSQDGVEQYF

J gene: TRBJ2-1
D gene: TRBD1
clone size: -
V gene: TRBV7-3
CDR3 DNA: TGTGCCAGCAGCTCCGGGACAGGGGTTTGGAATGAGCAGTTCTTC
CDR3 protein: CASSSGTGVWNEQFF

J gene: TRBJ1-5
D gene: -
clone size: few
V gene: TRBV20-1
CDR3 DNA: TGCAGTGCTCGAAGTCAAAATCAGCCCCAGCATTTT
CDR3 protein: CSARSQNQPQHF

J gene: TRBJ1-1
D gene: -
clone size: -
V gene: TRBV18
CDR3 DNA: TGTGCCAGCTCACTCACAGGGATTATGAACACTGAAGCTTTCTTT
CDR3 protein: CASSLTGIMNTEAFF

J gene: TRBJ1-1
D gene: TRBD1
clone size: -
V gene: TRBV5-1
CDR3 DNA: TGCGCCAGCAGCTTAAGACAGGGGAACACTGAAGCTTTCTTT
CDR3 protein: CASSLRQGNTEAFF

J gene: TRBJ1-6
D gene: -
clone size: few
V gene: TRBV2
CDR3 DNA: TGTGCCAGCAGTGGGGCGGTGGCGGGTAATTCACCCCTCCACTTT
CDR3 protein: CASSGAVAGNSPLHF

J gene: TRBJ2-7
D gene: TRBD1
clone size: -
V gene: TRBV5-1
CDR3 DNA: TGCGCCAGCAGCCCCGCCGGGACAGGAGCCTACGAGCAGTACTTC
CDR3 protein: CASSPAGTGAYEQYF

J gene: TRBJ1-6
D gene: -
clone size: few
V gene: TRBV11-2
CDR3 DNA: TGTGCCAGCAGCCCCAATTGGGGTTCACCCCTCCACTTT
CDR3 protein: CASSPNWGSPLHF

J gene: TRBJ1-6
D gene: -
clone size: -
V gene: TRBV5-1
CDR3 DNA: TGCGCCAGCAGCTTGGTGGGACCTAATTCACCCCTCCACTTT
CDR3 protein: CASSLVGPNSPLHF

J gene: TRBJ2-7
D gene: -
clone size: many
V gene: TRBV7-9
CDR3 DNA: TGTGCCAGCAGCAAGCCGGGATCCCCCTACGAGCAGTACTTC
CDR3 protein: CASSKPGSPYEQYF

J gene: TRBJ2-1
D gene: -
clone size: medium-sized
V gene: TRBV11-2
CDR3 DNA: TGTGCCAGCAGCCCACCGGGTCCAGCAATGGGGTTCTTC
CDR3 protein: CASSPPGPAMGFF

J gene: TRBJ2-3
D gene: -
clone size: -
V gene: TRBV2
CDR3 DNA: TGTGCCAGCATACGTGGCGGACTAACAGATACGCAGTATTTT
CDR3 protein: CASIRGGLTDTQYF

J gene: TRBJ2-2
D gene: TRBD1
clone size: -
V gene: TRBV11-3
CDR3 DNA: TGTGCCAGCAGCCCGGGACAGACCTCTAACACCGGGGAGCTGTTTTTT
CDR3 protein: CASSPGQTSNTGELFF

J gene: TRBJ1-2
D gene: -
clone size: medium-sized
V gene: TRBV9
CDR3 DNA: TGTGCCAGCAGCCCGGGGTCACCCAAAGCTAACTATGGCTACACCTTC
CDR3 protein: CASSPGSPKANYGYTF

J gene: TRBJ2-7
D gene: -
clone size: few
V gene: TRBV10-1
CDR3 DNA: TGCGCCAGCAGTGAGTTCCCGTCTTCCTACGAGCAGTACTTC
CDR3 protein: CASSEFPSSYEQYF

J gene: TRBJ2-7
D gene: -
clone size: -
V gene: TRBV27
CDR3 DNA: TGTGCCAGCAGTTTATCGGCACTCTACGAGCAGTACTTC
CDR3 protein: CASSLSALYEQYF

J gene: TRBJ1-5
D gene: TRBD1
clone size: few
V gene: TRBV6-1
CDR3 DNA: TGTGCCAGCAGCCCGGACAGGCCCCTTTATCAGCCCCAGCATTTT
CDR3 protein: CASSPDRPLYQPQHF

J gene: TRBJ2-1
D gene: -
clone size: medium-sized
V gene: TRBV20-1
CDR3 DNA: TGCAGTGCCCCTCGTCGTCGCGGTACAGGGTCGGGCAATGAGCAGTTCTTC
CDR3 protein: CSAPRRRGTGSGNEQFF

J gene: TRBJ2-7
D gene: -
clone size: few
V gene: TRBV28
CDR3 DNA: TGTGCCAGCAGCTACGTGGGGGAGCAGTACTTC
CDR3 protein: CASSYVGEQYF

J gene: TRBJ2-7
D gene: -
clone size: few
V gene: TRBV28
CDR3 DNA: TGTGCCAGCAGTTTACGACGCGAGCAGTACTTC
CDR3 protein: CASSLRREQYF

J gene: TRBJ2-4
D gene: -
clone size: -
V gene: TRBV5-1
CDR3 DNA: TGCGCCAGCAGCTTGCCCGGGGGCTCAAACATTCAGTACTTC
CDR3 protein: CASSLPGGSNIQYF

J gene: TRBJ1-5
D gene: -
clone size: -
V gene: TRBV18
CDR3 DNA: TGTGCCAGCTCAACGGAGGGACGGGTACAGCCCCAGCATTTT
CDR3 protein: CASSTEGRVQPQHF

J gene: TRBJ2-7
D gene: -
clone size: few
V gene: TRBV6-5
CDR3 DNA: TGTGCCAGCAGTTACGGTTCGGGACTCCTCTCCTACGAGCAGTACTTC
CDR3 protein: CASSYGSGLLSYEQYF

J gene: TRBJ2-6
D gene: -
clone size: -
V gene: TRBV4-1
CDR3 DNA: TGCGCCAGCAGCCAAGATTACGGCTCTGGGGCCAACGTCCTGACTTTC
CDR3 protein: CASSQDYGSGANVLTF

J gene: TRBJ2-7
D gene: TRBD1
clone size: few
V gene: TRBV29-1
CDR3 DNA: TGCAGCGTTGTGGGACAGGGTTCCTACGAGCAGTACTTC
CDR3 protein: CSVVGQGSYEQYF

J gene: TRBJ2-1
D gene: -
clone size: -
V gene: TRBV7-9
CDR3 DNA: TGTGCCAGCAGCTTAACAGGTGAAGATGAGCAGTTCTTC
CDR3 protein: CASSLTGEDEQFF

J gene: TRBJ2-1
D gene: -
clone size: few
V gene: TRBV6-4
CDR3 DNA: TGTGCCAGCAGTGACCGACCCAGTAGCTCCTACAATGAGCAGTTCTTC
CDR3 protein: CASSDRPSSSYNEQFF

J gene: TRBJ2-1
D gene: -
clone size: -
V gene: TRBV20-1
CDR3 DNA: TGCAGTGCTACTAGGTGGGCCAAGGGGCAATACAATGAGCAGTTCTTC
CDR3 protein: CSATRWAKGQYNEQFF

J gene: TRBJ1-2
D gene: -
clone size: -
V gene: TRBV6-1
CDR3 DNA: TGTGCCAGCAGTGTATACGGGACAACAGGATCGGGATATGGCTACACCTTC
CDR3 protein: CASSVYGTTGSGYGYTF

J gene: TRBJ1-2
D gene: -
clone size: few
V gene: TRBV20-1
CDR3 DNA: TGCAGTGCACACAGGGTGGACTATGGCTACACCTTC
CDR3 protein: CSAHRVDYGYTF

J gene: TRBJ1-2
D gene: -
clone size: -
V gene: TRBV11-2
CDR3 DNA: TGTGCCAGCAGCGCTACGCCGGACAGAATTAACTATGGCTACACCTTC
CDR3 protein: CASSATPDRINYGYTF

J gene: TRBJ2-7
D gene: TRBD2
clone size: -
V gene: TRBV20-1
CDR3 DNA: TGCAGTGCCCGACTAGCGGGAGGCTTTGAGCAGTACTTC
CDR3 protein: CSARLAGGFEQYF

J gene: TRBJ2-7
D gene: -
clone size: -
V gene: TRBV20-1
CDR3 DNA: TGCAGTGCTACCCAGTGGTGGCTCGGGTACGAGCAGTACTTC
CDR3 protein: CSATQWWLGYEQYF

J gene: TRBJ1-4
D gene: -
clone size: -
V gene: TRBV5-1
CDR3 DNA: TGCGCCAGCAGCTCCGTACCGGGACTGACAAATGAAAAACTGTTTTTT
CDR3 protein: CASSSVPGLTNEKLFF

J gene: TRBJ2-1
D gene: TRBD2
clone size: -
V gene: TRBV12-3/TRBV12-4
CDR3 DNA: TGTGCCAGCAGACTTGGGCGGGGGGGATCCGATGAGCAGTTCTTC
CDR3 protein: CASRLGRGGSDEQFF

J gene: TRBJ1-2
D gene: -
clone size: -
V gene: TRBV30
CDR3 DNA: TGTGCCTGGAGTAATCACAGGGTACTAAACTATGGCTACACCTTC
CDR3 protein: CAWSNHRVLNYGYTF

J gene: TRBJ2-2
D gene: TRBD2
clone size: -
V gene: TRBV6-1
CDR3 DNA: TGTGCCAGCAGCACAAAAAGGTCACTAGCGGGGCCCGGGGAGCTGTTTTTT
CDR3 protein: CASSTKRSLAGPGELFF

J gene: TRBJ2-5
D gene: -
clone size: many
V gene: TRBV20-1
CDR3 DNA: TGCAGTGCTAGGGGGCACGAGACCCAGTACTTC
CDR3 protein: CSARGHETQYF

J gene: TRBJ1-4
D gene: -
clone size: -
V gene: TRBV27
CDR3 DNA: TGTGCCAGCAGTTCAGGCAGGGGCGACGAAAAACTGTTTTTT
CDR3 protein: CASSSGRGDEKLFF

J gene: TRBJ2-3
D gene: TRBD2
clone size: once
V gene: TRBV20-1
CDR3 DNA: TGCAGTGCTAGAGTAGACCTTCTCGGGACTAGCCCAGATACGCAGTATTTT
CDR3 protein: CSARVDLLGTSPDTQYF

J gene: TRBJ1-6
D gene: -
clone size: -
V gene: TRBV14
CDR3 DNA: TGTGCCAGCAGCCAATGGTCCCCACCCCTCCACTTT
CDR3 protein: CASSQWSPPLHF

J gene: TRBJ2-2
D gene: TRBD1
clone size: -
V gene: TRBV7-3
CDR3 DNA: TGTGCCAGCAGCCGACAGGGGACCGTGGAGCTGTTTTTT
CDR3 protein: CASSRQGTVELFF

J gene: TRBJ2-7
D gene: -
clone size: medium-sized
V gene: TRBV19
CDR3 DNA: TGTGCCACGTCCCGAGGGATTGGTAGCTACGAGCAGTACTTC
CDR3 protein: CATSRGIGSYEQYF

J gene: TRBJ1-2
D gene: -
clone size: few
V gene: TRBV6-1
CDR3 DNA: TGTGCCAGCAGTGAACCCCCAGGAATTGGCTACACCTTC
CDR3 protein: CASSEPPGIGYTF

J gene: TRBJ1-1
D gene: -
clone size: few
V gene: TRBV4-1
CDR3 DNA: TGCGCCAGCAGCCATCACGAGAGCACTGAAGCTTTCTTT
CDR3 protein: CASSHHESTEAFF

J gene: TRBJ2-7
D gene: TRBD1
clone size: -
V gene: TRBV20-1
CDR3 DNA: TGCAGTGCTAGGCCCAGGGGGCGCGGATACGAGCAGTACTTC
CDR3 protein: CSARPRGRGYEQYF

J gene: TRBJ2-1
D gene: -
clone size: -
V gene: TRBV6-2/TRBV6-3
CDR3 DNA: TGTGCCAGCAGTTACAGGACTGGGTTTGACAATGAGCAGTTCTTC
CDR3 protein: CASSYRTGFDNEQFF

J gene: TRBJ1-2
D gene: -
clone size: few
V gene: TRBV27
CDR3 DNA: TGTGCCAGCAGTTTAAGGGGGGGCTATGGCTACACCTTC
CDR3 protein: CASSLRGGYGYTF

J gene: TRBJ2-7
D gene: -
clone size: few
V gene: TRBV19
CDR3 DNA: TGTGCCAGTAAAATGAGGGCCCACGAGCAGTACTTC
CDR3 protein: CASKMRAHEQYF

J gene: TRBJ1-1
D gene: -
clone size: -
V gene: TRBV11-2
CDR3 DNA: TGTGCCAGCAGCCCTCGGATCGACGCTGAAGCTTTCTTT
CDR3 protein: CASSPRIDAEAFF

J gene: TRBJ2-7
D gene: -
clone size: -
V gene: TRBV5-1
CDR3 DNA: TGCGCCAGCAGCTTGGCCCCTGGACTGGGAACCTACGAGCAGTACTTC
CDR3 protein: CASSLAPGLGTYEQYF

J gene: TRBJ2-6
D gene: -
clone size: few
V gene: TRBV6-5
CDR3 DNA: TGTGCCAGCAGTTACGGCTTCTCTGGGGCCAACGTCCTGACTTTC
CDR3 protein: CASSYGFSGANVLTF